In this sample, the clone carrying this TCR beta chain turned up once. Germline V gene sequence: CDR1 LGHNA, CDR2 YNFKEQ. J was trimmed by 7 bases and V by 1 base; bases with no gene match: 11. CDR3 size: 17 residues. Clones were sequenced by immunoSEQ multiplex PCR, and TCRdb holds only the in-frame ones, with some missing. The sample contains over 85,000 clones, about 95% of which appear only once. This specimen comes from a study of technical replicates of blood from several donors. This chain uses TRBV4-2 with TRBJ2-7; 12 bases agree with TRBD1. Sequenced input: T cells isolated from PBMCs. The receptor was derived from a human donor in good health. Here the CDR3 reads CASSQGVGGQGALEQYF. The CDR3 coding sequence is TGTGCCAGCAGCCAAGGAGTAGGGGGACAGGGGGCGCTTGAGCAGTACTTC.